The 2 T cell receptor beta chains below were found in one sample sequenced in a study of molecular identifiers for immune sequencing clone quantification. TCRdb ran MiXCR on the PCR reads and lists one entry per CDR3 protein. The profile shows around 470,000 distinct CDR3 sequences, less than 30% of them singletons. Sequenced sample: naive CD8+ T cells from blood, with Jurkat cell RNA spiked in. Subset: FACS-sorted CD8+CD4-CCR7+CD45RA+ naive T cells. These receptor sequences come from a human donor in good health. Some libraries in this study had Jurkat cell RNA spiked in.

The rearrangement uses TRBV7-9 and TRBJ1-5; the D gene is possibly TRBD1 (5 bases). Germline CDR1 and CDR2: SEHNR and FQNEAQ (reference sequence). With 3 bases removed from V and 2 bases from J, the gap between germline ends came to 11 bases. This CDR3 contains 15 residues. The CDR3 spells CASSFGAGGNQPQHF. CDR3 in DNA: TGTGCCAGCAGCTTTGGGGCTGGAGGCAATCAGCCCCAGCATTTT.

This clonotype was picked up many times. The chain uses TRBV20-1 and TRBJ2-7; weak D call: TRBD1 (6 bases). The ends were cut back, 4 bases at V and 2 bases at J, with 18 bases in the middle. The CDR3 spans 15 residues. Germline V lookup: CDR1 DFQATT, CDR2 SNEGSKA (reference sequence). The CDR3 DNA sequence: TGCAGTGCTAAAAGGGTTGCAGGGGCGACCTACGAGCAGTACTTC. Translated: CSAKRVAGATYEQYF.